This T cell receptor (beta chain) was identified in a study of T cells after yellow fever vaccination. The CDR3 length is 13 residues. The V gene lost 5 bases and the J gene lost 4 bases, with 11 bases spanning the gap. CDR1 MGHDK and CDR2 SYGVNS come from the germline V gene. TCRdb processed the 5' RACE reads anew with MiXCR; each CDR3 protein has one entry. The data contain fewer than 650,000 distinct CDR3 sequences, 20% to 25% of them seen just once; the ten biggest clones take up about a sixth. Study results and caveats: Post-booster samples contained most primary-vaccination clones (around 95% CD4, less than 90% CD8). Faster peaking, at day 5 versus 15, marked a secondary response that was weaker.

This clonotype was counted ten times or more. Its antigen remains unknown. The TCR originated in a man in his late teens or twenties who received the YFV17D yellow fever vaccine. This chain uses TRBV25-1 with TRBJ1-2; TRBD1 might be the D (5 bases). This material consisted of PBMCs, taken 21 days after the first yellow fever vaccination. The CDR3 reads CASSRGSIYGYTF. The CDR3, as DNA: TGTGCCAGCAGTCGGGGCTCCATCTATGGCTACACCTTC.